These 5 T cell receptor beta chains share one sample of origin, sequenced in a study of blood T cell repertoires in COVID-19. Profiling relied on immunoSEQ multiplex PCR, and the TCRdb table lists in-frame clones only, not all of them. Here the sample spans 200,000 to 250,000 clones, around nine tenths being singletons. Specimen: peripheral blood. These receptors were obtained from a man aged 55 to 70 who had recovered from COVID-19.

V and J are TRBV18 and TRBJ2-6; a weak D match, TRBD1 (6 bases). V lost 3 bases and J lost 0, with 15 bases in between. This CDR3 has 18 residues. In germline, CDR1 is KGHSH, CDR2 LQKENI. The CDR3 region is CASSPAETGVSGANVLTF. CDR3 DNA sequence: TGTGCCAGCTCACCTGCTGAGACAGGCGTCTCTGGGGCCAACGTCCTGACTTTC.

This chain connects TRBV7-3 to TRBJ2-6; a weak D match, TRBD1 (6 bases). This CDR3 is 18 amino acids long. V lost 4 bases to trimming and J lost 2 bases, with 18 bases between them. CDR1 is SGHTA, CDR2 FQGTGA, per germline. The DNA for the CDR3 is TGTGCCAGCAGCTACCTTACGGGACACTCGACTGGGGCCAACGTCCTGACTTTC. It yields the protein CASSYLTGHSTGANVLTF. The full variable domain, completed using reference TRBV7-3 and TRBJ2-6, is GAGVSQTPSNKVTEKGKYVELRCDPISGHTALYWYRQSLGQGPEFLIYFQGTGAADDSGLPNDRFFAVRPEGSVSTLKIQRTERGDSAVYLCASSYLTGHSTGANVLTFGAGSRLTVL.

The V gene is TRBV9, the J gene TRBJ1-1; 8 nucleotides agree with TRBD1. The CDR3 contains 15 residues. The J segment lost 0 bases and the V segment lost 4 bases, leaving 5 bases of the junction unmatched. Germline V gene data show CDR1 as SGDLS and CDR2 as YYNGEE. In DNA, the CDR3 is TGTGCCAGCAGCTCGTCAGGGGGCCTGAACACTGAAGCTTTCTTT. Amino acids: CASSSSGGLNTEAFF.

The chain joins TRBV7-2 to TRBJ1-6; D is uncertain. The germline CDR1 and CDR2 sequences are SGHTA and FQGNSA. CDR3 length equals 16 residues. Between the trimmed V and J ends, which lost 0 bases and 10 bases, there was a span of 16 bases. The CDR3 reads CASSLALRAGGSPLHF. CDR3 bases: TGTGCCAGCAGCTTAGCCTTGCGGGCAGGAGGGTCACCCCTCCACTTT.

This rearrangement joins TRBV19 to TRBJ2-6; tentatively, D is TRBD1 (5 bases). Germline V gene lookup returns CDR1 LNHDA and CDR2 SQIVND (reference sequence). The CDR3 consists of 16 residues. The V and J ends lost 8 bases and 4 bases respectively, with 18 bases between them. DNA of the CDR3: TGTGCCAGTGGGGCAGTCCCTGATTACGGGGCCAACGTCCTGACTTTC. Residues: CASGAVPDYGANVLTF. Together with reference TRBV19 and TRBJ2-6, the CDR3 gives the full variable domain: DGGITQSPKYLFRKEGQNVTLSCEQNLNHDAMYWYRQDPGQGLRLIYYSQIVNDFQKGDIAEGYSVSREKKESFPLTVTSAQKNPTAFYLCASGAVPDYGANVLTFGAGSRLTVL.